This T cell receptor beta chain was captured in a study of T cells after yellow fever vaccination. Turning to the study itself: Each low-cell-number fraction was prepared by means of SMART-Seq v4 Ultra Low Input. General study points: In post-booster samples, most primary-vaccination clones reappeared (96% CD4, 70% to 90% CD8).

TCRdb redid the calling of the 5' RACE reads with MiXCR, one entry per CDR3 protein. Of 300,000 to 350,000 distinct CDR3 sequences listed, approximately 4% are singletons. The CDR3 runs 14 residues. The ends lost 3 bases at V and 6 bases at J; junction bases unmatched: 1. Germline CDR1 and CDR2: ENHRY and SYGVKD. This clonotype has more than one count but fewer than ten. The antigen is not known. The origin of this receptor is a man aged 18 to 30 who received the YFV17D yellow fever vaccine. This chain uses TRBV10-3 with TRBJ2-1; 11 bases fit TRBD1. This specimen consisted of PBMCs, obtained 15 days after the yellow fever booster vaccination. As DNA, the CDR3 is TGTGCCATCAGTGACGGGACAGGGGGCAATGAGCAGTTCTTC. Its translation: CAISDGTGGNEQFF.